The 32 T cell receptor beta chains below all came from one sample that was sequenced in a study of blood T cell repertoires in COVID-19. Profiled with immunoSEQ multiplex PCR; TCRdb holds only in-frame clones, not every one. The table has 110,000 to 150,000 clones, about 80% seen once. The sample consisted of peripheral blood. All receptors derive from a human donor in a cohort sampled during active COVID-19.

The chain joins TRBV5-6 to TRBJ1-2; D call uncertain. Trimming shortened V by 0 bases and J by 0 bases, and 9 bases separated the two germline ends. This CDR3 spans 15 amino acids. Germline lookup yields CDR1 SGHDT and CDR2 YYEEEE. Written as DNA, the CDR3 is TGTGCCAGCAGCTTGGAACAACTAACTAACTATGGCTACACCTTC. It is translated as CASSLEQLTNYGYTF.

CDR3 residues: CASSVGEVSSNQPQHF. In DNA form, the CDR3 reads TGTGCCAGCAGTGTTGGGGAGGTTTCTAGCAATCAGCCCCAGCATTTT. V usage is TRBV2 and J usage is TRBJ1-5; no definite D call. There are 16 residues in the CDR3. Germline CDR1 reads SNHLY; CDR2 reads FYNNEI. The V and J ends lost 4 bases and 0 bases respectively, with 13 bases between them.

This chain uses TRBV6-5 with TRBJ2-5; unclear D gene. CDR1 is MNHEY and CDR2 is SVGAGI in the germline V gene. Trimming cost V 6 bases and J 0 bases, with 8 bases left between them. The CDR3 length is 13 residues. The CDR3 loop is CASRPQYQETQYF. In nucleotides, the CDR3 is TGTGCCAGCAGGCCCCAGTACCAAGAGACCCAGTACTTC.

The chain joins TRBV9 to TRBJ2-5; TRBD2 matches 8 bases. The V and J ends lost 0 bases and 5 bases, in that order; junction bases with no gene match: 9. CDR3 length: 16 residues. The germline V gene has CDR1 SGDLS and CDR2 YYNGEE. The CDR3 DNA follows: TGTGCCAGCAGCGTAGGAGGACTAGCTGGGTCGGAGACCCAGTACTTC. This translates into CASSVGGLAGSETQYF.

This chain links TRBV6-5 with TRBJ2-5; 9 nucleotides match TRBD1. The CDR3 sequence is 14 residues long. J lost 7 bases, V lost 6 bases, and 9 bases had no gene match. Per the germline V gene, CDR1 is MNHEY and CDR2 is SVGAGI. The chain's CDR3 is CASRTRGGQGTQYF. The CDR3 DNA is TGTGCCAGCAGGACGAGGGGGGGACAGGGGACCCAGTACTTC.

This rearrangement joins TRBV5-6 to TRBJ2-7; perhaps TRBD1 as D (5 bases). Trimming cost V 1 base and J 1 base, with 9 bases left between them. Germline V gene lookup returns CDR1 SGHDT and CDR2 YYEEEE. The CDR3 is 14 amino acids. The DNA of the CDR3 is TGTGCCAGCAGCTTGATGACAGTATCCTACGAGCAGTACTTC. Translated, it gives CASSLMTVSYEQYF.

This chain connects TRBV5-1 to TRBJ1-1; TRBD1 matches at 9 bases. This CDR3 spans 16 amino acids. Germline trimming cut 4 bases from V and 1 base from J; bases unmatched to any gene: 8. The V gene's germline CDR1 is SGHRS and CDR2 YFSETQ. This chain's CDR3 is CASSPQGQGRNTEAFF. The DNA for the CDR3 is TGCGCCAGCAGCCCTCAGGGACAGGGCCGGAACACTGAAGCTTTCTTT.

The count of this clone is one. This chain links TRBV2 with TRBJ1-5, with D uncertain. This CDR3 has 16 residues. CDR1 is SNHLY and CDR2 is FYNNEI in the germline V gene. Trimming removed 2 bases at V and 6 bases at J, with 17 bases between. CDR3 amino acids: CASSERAVGGSQPQHF. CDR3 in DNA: TGTGCCAGCAGTGAACGAGCGGTGGGAGGGAGTCAGCCCCAGCATTTT.

This CDR3 is CASSYQTLVPEAFF. The CDR3 DNA follows: TGTGCCAGCAGTTACCAGACTCTCGTACCTGAAGCTTTCTTT. The chain is built from TRBV6-2 or TRBV6-3 and TRBJ1-1; D unresolved. V lost 2 bases and J 6 bases, leaving 13 bases between the germline ends. The V gene's germline CDR1 is MNHEY and CDR2 SVGEGT. The CDR3 has 14 amino acids.

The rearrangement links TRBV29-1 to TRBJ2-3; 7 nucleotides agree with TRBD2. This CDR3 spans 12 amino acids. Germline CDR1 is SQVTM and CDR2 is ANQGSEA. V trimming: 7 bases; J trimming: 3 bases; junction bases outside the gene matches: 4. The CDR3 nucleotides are TGCAGCGCTGGGGGGGGAACAGATACGCAGTATTTT. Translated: CSAGGGTDTQYF.

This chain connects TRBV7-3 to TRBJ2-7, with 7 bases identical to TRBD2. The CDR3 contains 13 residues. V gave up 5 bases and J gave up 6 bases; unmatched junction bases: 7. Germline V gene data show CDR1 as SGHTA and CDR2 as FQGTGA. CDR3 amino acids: CASSPAGVGEQYF. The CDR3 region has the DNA TGTGCCAGCAGCCCCGCGGGAGTGGGCGAGCAGTACTTC.

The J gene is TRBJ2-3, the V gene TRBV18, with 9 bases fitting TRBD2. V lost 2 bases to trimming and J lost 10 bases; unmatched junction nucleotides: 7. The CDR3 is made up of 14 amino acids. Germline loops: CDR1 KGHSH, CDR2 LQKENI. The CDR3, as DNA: TGTGCCAGCTCACCAGATACTAGCGGGTCGGCGCAGTATTTT. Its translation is CASSPDTSGSAQYF.

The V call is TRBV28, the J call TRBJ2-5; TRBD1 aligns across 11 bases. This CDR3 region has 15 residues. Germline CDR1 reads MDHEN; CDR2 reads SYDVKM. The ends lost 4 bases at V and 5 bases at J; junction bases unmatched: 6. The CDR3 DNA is TGTGCCAGCAGTTCCTCCGGGACAGGGGGGGAGACCCAGTACTTC. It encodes CASSSSGTGGETQYF. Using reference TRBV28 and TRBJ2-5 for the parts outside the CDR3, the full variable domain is DVKVTQSSRYLVKRTGEKVFLECVQDMDHENMFWYRQDPGLGLRLIYFSYDVKMKEKGDIPEGYSVSREKKERFSLILESASTNQTSMYLCASSSSGTGGETQYFGPGTRLLVL.

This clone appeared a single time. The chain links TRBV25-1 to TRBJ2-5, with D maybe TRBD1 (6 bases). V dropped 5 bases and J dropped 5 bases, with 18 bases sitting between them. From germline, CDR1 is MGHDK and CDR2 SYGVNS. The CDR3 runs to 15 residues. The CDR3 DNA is TGTGCCAGCAGTTCCCTTGGGGACATTGAGGAGACCCAGTACTTC. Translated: CASSSLGDIEETQYF.

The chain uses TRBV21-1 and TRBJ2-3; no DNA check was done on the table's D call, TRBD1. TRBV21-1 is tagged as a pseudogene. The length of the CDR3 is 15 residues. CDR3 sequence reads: CASSYQGTDTDTQYF. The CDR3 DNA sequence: TGTGCCAGCAGCTACCAGGGGACAGACACAGATACGCAGTATTTT.

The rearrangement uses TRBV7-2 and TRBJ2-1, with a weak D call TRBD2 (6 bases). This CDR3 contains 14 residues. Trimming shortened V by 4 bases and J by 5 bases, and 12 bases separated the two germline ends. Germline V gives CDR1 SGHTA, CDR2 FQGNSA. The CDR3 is CASSWEVSNNEQFF. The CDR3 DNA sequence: TGTGCCAGCAGCTGGGAGGTGTCGAACAATGAGCAGTTCTTC.

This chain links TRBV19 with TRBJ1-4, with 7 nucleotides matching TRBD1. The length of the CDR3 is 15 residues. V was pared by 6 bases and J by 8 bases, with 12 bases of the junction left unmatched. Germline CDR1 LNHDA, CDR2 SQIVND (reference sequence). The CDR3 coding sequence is TGTGCCAGTAGCCGGGTGGGACAGCCAAGGGAAAAACTGTTTTTT. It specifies CASSRVGQPREKLFF.

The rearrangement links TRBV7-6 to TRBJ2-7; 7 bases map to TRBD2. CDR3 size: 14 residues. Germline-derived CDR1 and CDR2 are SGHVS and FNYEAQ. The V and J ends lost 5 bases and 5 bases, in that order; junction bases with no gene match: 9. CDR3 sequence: CASSPGRANHEQYF. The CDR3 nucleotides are TGTGCCAGCAGCCCGGGGAGGGCCAACCACGAGCAGTACTTC.

CDR3 sequence: CAWAPGQTYEQYF. Written as DNA, the CDR3 is TGTGCCTGGGCGCCCGGACAGACCTACGAGCAGTACTTC. The chain is built from TRBV30 and TRBJ2-7; TRBD1 might be the D (6 bases). The V end was cut by 5 bases, the J end by 2 bases, with 13 bases between. The CDR3 runs 13 residues. Germline loops: CDR1 GTSNPN, CDR2 SVGIG (reference sequence).

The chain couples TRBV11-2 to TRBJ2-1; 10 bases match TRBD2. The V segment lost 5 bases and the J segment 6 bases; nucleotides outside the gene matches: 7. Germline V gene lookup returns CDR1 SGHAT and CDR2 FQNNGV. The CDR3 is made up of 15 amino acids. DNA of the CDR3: TGTGCCAGCAGCCCAACAGCGGGAGGGTCCAATGAGCAGTTCTTC. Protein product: CASSPTAGGSNEQFF.

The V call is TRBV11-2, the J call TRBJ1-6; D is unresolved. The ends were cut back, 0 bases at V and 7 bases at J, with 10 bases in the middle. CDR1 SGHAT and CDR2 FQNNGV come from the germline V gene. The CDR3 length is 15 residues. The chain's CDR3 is CASSLEVGENSPLHF. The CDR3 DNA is TGTGCCAGCAGCTTAGAGGTGGGAGAGAATTCACCCCTCCACTTT.

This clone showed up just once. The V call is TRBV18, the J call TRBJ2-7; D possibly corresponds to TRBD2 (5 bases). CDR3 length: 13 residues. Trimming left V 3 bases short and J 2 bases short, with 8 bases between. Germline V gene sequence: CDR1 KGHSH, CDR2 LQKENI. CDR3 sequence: CASSPVGTYEQYF. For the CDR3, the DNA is TGTGCCAGCTCACCGGTCGGGACCTACGAGCAGTACTTC.

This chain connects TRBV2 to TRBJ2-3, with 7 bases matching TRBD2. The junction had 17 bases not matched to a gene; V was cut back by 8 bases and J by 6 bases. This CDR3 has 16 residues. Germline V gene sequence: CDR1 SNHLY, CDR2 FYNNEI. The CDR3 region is CASRFGAGDARDTQYF. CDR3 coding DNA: TGTGCCAGCCGGTTTGGGGCGGGGGATGCAAGGGATACGCAGTATTTT.

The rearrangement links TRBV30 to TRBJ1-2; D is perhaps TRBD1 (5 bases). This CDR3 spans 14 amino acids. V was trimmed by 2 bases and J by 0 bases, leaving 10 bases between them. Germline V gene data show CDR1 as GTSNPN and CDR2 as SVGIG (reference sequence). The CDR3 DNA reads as TGTGCCTGGAGTTGGGGGGTGACTAACTATGGCTACACCTTC. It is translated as CAWSWGVTNYGYTF.

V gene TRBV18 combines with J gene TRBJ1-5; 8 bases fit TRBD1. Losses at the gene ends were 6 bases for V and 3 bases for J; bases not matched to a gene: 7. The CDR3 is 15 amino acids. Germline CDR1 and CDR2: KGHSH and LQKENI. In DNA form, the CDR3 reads TGTGCCAGCTCTTCAACAGGGGGAAACAATCAGCCCCAGCATTTT. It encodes CASSSTGGNNQPQHF.

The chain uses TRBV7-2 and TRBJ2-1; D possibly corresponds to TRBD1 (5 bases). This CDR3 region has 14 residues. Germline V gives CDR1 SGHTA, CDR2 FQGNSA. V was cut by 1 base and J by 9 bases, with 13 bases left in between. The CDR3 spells CASSLGPFQGEQFF. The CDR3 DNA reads TGTGCCAGCAGCTTAGGGCCCTTCCAGGGTGAGCAGTTCTTC.

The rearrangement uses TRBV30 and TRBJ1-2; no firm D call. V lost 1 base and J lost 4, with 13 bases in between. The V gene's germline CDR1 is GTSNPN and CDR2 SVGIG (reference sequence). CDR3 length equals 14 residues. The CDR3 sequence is CAWSEGGITYGYTF. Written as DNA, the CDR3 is TGTGCCTGGAGTGAAGGAGGGATCACCTATGGCTACACCTTC.

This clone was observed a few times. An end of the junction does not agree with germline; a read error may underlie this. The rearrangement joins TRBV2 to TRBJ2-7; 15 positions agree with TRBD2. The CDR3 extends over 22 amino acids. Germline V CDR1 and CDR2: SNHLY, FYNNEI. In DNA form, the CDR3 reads TGTGCCAGCAGTGGGACGGGAGCCGGGACTAGCGGGAGGTCTCTGAAAAACTCCGAGCGGTACTTC. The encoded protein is CASSGTGAGTSGRSLKNSERYF.

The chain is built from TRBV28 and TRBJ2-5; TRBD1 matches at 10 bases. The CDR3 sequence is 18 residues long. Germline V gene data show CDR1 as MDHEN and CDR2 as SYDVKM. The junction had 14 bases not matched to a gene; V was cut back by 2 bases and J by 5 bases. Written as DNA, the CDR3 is TGTGCCAGCAGTTTAAAAATTCTGGGACAGGGGCGTCTTGAGACCCAGTACTTC. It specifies CASSLKILGQGRLETQYF.

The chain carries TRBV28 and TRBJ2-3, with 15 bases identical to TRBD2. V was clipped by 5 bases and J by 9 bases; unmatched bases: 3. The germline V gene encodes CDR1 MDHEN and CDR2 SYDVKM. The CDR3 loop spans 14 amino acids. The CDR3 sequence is CASSIGLAGGTQYF. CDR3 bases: TGTGCCAGCAGTATCGGACTAGCGGGAGGGACGCAGTATTTT.

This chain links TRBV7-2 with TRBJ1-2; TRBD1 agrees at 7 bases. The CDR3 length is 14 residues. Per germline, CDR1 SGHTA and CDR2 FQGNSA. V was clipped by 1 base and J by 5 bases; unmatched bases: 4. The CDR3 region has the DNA TGTGCCAGCAGCTTAGGGGACAGAGGATATGGCTACACCTTC. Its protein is CASSLGDRGYGYTF.

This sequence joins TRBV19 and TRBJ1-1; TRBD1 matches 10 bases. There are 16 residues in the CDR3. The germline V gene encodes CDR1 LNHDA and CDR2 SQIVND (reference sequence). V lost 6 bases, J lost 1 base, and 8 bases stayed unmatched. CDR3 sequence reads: CASSRGTGEGNTEAFF. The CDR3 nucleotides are TGTGCCAGTAGCCGGGGGACAGGGGAGGGGAACACTGAAGCTTTCTTT.